Below are 27 T cell receptor beta chains sequenced from a single sample in a study of blood T cell repertoires in COVID-19. Profiling relied on immunoSEQ multiplex PCR, and the TCRdb table lists in-frame clones only, not all of them. The repertoire holds over 250,000 clones, with approximately 85% as singletons. Sequenced input: peripheral blood. The receptors come from a woman aged 70-85 years with acute or convalescent COVID-19.

The V and J genes are TRBV5-1 and TRBJ1-1; D possibly corresponds to TRBD1 (6 bases). The CDR3 covers 16 residues. The germline V gene has CDR1 SGHRS and CDR2 YFSETQ. Between the trimmed V and J ends, which lost 2 bases and 2 bases, there was a span of 16 bases. This CDR3 is CASSLGPGQLNTEAFF. In DNA form, the CDR3 reads TGCGCCAGCAGCTTAGGCCCGGGACAACTAAACACTGAAGCTTTCTTT.

This clone has a single count. This chain joins TRBV2 and TRBJ1-2; D not certain. Germline CDR1 reads SNHLY; CDR2 reads FYNNEI. The ends were cut back, 5 bases at V and 3 bases at J, with 10 bases in the middle. The CDR3 is 13 amino acids. CDR3 loop: CASSPGEDYGYTF. CDR3 nucleotides: TGTGCCAGCAGTCCCGGGGAGGACTATGGCTACACCTTC.

The V gene is TRBV3-1 (or the pseudogene TRBV3-2), the J gene TRBJ1-6; 9 nucleotides match TRBD1. The CDR3 length is 14 residues. Unmatched junction bases numbered 1, after V lost 4 bases and J lost 6 bases. CDR1 is LGHDT, CDR2 YNNKEL, per germline (reference sequence). The CDR3 is CASSPGQGNSPLHF. CDR3 coding DNA: TGTGCCAGCAGCCCGGGACAGGGTAATTCACCCCTCCACTTT.

The rearrangement links TRBV5-1 to TRBJ2-3; 7 positions match TRBD2. Germline assignment: CDR1 SGHRS and CDR2 YFSETQ. The CDR3 is made up of 17 amino acids. The ends lost 0 bases at V and 3 bases at J; junction bases unmatched: 10. The chain's CDR3 is CASSLGLAARLTDTQYF. CDR3 DNA sequence: TGCGCCAGCAGCTTGGGGCTAGCGGCGCGGTTAACAGATACGCAGTATTTT.

The V and J genes are TRBV6-5 and TRBJ1-4; D may be TRBD1 (5 bases). V lost 10 bases and J lost 4, with 10 bases in between. Germline lookup yields CDR1 MNHEY and CDR2 SVGAGI. CDR3 size: 12 residues. The CDR3 loop is CATKRGNEKLFF. The CDR3 region has the DNA TGTGCCACCAAAAGGGGTAATGAAAAACTGTTTTTT.

The CDR3 loop reads CASSLGGMGETQYF. DNA of the CDR3: TGTGCCAGCAGCTTGGGAGGGATGGGAGAGACCCAGTACTTC. The genes are TRBV5-4 and TRBJ2-5; TRBD2 is a possible D gene (5 bases). Germline values: CDR1 SGHNT, CDR2 YYREEE (reference sequence). CDR3 length: 14 residues. V was cut by 0 bases and J by 4 bases, with 10 bases left in between. Full variable domain (missing parts from reference TRBV5-4 and TRBJ2-5): ETGVTQSPTHLIKTRGQQVTLRCSSQSGHNTVSWYQQALGQGPQFIFQYYREEENGRGNFPPRFSGLQFPNYSSELNVNALELDDSALYLCASSLGGMGETQYFGPGTRLLVL.

The chain links TRBV7-2 to TRBJ2-7; D is unclear. With 1 base removed from V and 5 bases from J, the gap between germline ends came to 9 bases. Looked up from germline, CDR1 is SGHTA and CDR2 is FQGNSA. The CDR3 is made up of 13 amino acids. CDR3 amino acids: CASSLDPRDEQYF. As DNA, the CDR3 is TGTGCCAGCAGCTTAGATCCCCGAGACGAGCAGTACTTC.

This chain links TRBV4-1 with TRBJ1-2, with 9 bases fitting TRBD1. V was clipped by 4 bases and J by 8 bases; unmatched bases: 11. Germline CDR1 MGHRA, CDR2 YSYEKL. The CDR3 runs 15 residues. CDR3 in DNA: TGCGCCAGCAGCCTCCTTCACAGGGGGCAAATAGGCTACACCTTC. Its translation: CASSLLHRGQIGYTF.

The chain has TRBV2 and TRBJ1-5; 10 nucleotides match TRBD1. The CDR3 runs to 15 residues. Trimming at V came to 6 bases and at J to 7 bases, leaving 9 bases not matched to a gene. Germline CDR1 reads SNHLY; CDR2 reads FYNNEI. In DNA form, the CDR3 reads TGTGCCAGCAGCCCCAGGACAGGGGGAGGACAGCCCCAGCATTTT. It translates to CASSPRTGGGQPQHF.

The gene calls are TRBV15 and TRBJ1-5, with 9 bases that match TRBD1. CDR1 and CDR2 from the germline V gene are LNHNV and YYDKDF (reference sequence). V dropped 2 bases and J dropped 6; count of bases not matched to a gene: 11. The CDR3 is 17 residues long. The CDR3 sequence: CATSRQPGQGGPQPQHF. In DNA form, the CDR3 reads TGTGCCACCAGCAGACAACCGGGACAGGGCGGACCTCAGCCCCAGCATTTT.

The genes are TRBV2 and TRBJ2-5; D may be TRBD1 (6 bases). The CDR3 has 13 amino acids. The germline gives CDR1 SNHLY, CDR2 FYNNEI. Trimming shortened V by 2 bases and J by 5 bases, and 9 bases separated the two germline ends. The CDR3, as DNA: TGTGCCAGCAGTGAAAGGCAGGGGGAGACCCAGTACTTC. Translating it yields CASSERQGETQYF.

The chain uses TRBV6-5 and TRBJ1-6, with D possibly matching TRBD1 (5 bases). CDR1 is MNHEY and CDR2 is SVGAGI in the germline V gene. With 2 bases removed from V and 4 bases from J, the gap between germline ends came to 12 bases. The CDR3 has 16 residues. The CDR3 region is CASSYKQGTYNSPLHF. The CDR3 bases are TGTGCCAGCAGTTACAAGCAGGGAACATATAATTCACCCCTCCACTTT.

V and J are TRBV9 and TRBJ2-1, with 8 bases lining up with TRBD2. Trimming removed 3 bases from V and 8 bases from J; junction bases left unmatched: 10. Germline V gene lookup returns CDR1 SGDLS and CDR2 YYNGEE. CDR3 size: 15 residues. The CDR3 DNA follows: TGTGCCAGCAGCGCCGACGGCGGGGGGTTCTATGAGCAGTTCTTC. Protein product: CASSADGGGFYEQFF.

This chain connects TRBV19 to TRBJ1-5; no firm D call. CDR3 size: 14 residues. The germline V gene encodes CDR1 LNHDA and CDR2 SQIVND (reference sequence). V lost 5 bases and J 2 bases, leaving 10 bases between the germline ends. In nucleotides, the CDR3 is TGTGCCAGTAGTGTAAGAGGAGGCAATCAGCCCCAGCATTTT. It codes for CASSVRGGNQPQHF.

The J gene is TRBJ2-7, the V gene TRBV18; 7 bases align to TRBD2. Germline CDR1 KGHSH, CDR2 LQKENI. The CDR3 is 15 residues long. V shed 5 bases, J shed 3 bases, and the junction held 10 bases outside the gene matches. The CDR3 nucleotides are TGTGCCAGCTCAACAGGCCGGGGGGACTACTACGAGCAGTACTTC. Its protein product is CASSTGRGDYYEQYF.

This clone was seen just once. The V gene is TRBV6-5, the J gene TRBJ1-1; D is undetermined. V shed 7 bases and J shed 2 bases, with 11 bases lying between them. The CDR3 length is 13 residues. Per the germline V gene, CDR1 is MNHEY and CDR2 is SVGAGI. The CDR3 loop is CASKFSGNTEAFF. The DNA for the CDR3 is TGTGCCAGCAAATTTTCAGGAAACACTGAAGCTTTCTTT.

The chain has TRBV2 and TRBJ2-1; D not certain. Trimming pared 7 bases from V and 8 bases from J, leaving 27 bases between. There are 17 residues in the CDR3. Germline CDR1 and CDR2: SNHLY and FYNNEI. The chain's CDR3 is CASKERAGLGMGDEQFF. CDR3 nucleotide sequence: TGTGCCAGCAAAGAACGAGCCGGCCTGGGCATGGGCGATGAGCAGTTCTTC.

This chain uses TRBV6-5 with TRBJ1-5, with TRBD1 matching 7 bases. Germline-derived CDR1 and CDR2 are MNHEY and SVGAGI. Trimming at V came to 6 bases and at J to 3 bases, leaving 2 bases not matched to a gene. This CDR3 is 13 amino acids long. In DNA, the CDR3 is TGTGCCAGCAGCGACAGGGTCAATCAGCCCCAGCATTTT. Its translation is CASSDRVNQPQHF.

This chain connects TRBV5-1 to TRBJ1-4; D may be TRBD1 (5 bases). CDR1 SGHRS and CDR2 YFSETQ come from the germline V gene. V lost 4 bases, J lost 8 bases, and 18 bases lay in between. This CDR3 contains 15 residues. CDR3 residues: CASSPLRAGHEKLFF. CDR3 DNA: TGCGCCAGCAGCCCTCTCAGGGCAGGGCACGAAAAACTGTTTTTT. Complete variable domain (other parts from reference TRBV5-1 and TRBJ1-4): KAGVTQTPRYLIKTRGQQVTLSCSPISGHRSVSWYQQTPGQGLQFLFEYFSETQRNKGNFPGRFSGRQFSNSRSEMNVSTLELGDSALYLCASSPLRAGHEKLFFGSGTQLSVL.

This chain links TRBV5-1 with TRBJ2-7; D unresolved. The germline V gene encodes CDR1 SGHRS and CDR2 YFSETQ. The CDR3 length is 14 residues. Trimming shortened V by 2 bases and J by 0 bases, and 9 bases separated the two germline ends. CDR3 coding DNA: TGCGCCAGCAGCTTCAGGCAACGCTCCTACGAGCAGTACTTC. It codes for CASSFRQRSYEQYF. Full variable domain (remainder filled in from reference TRBV5-1 and TRBJ2-7): KAGVTQTPRYLIKTRGQQVTLSCSPISGHRSVSWYQQTPGQGLQFLFEYFSETQRNKGNFPGRFSGRQFSNSRSEMNVSTLELGDSALYLCASSFRQRSYEQYFGPGTRLTVT.

This chain links TRBV28 with TRBJ1-1, with 11 positions matching TRBD1. Per germline, CDR1 MDHEN and CDR2 SYDVKM. The CDR3 is 14 residues long. The V and J ends lost 7 bases and 4 bases, in that order; junction bases with no gene match: 5. CDR3 in amino acids: CASTPGTGGTEAFF. In DNA, the CDR3 is TGTGCCAGCACCCCCGGGACAGGGGGCACTGAAGCTTTCTTT.

The V call is TRBV20-1, the J call TRBJ1-1; TRBD1 is a possible D gene (5 bases). In germline, CDR1 is DFQATT, CDR2 SNEGSKA (reference sequence). Between the trimmed V and J ends, which lost 3 bases and 5 bases, there was a span of 13 bases. The CDR3 covers 13 residues. CDR3 DNA: TGCAGTGCTAGTCGGGGGACCCGGACTGAAGCTTTCTTT. Translating it yields CSASRGTRTEAFF.

This clone has more than one count but fewer than ten. The chain is built from TRBV5-1 and TRBJ2-3; perhaps TRBD2 as D (6 bases). Germline values: CDR1 SGHRS, CDR2 YFSETQ. This CDR3 spans 15 amino acids. The V and J ends lost 3 bases and 2 bases respectively, with 13 bases between them. CDR3 in DNA: TGCGCCAGCAGCTGGGGGGAAGGATTCACAGATACGCAGTATTTT. Protein: CASSWGEGFTDTQYF. Full variable domain (remainder filled in from reference TRBV5-1 and TRBJ2-3): KAGVTQTPRYLIKTRGQQVTLSCSPISGHRSVSWYQQTPGQGLQFLFEYFSETQRNKGNFPGRFSGRQFSNSRSEMNVSTLELGDSALYLCASSWGEGFTDTQYFGPGTRLTVL.

The chain links TRBV5-1 to TRBJ2-2, with 8 nucleotides matching TRBD2. The germline V gene has CDR1 SGHRS and CDR2 YFSETQ. The CDR3 covers 14 residues. CDR3 sequence: CASLSGSESGELFF. The CDR3 nucleotides are TGCGCTAGCCTAAGCGGGAGCGAGAGCGGGGAGCTGTTTTTT.

The V gene is TRBV5-1, the J gene TRBJ2-7; 10 positions match TRBD1. V lost 0 bases and J lost 4; bases outside the gene matches: 7. This CDR3 is built from 16 residues. Per the germline V gene, CDR1 is SGHRS and CDR2 is YFSETQ. CDR3 coding DNA: TGCGCCAGCAGCTTGGCGTCAGGGACAGGGGCTTACGAGCAGTACTTC. Translation: CASSLASGTGAYEQYF.

The J gene is TRBJ1-5, the V gene TRBV2; 9 bases are shared with TRBD1. The V gene's germline CDR1 is SNHLY and CDR2 FYNNEI. J was trimmed by 6 bases and V by 6 bases; bases with no gene match: 6. The CDR3 consists of 14 residues. CDR3 DNA: TGTGCCAGCAGGGGGACAGGGAGCGGTCAGCCCCAGCATTTT. This translates into CASRGTGSGQPQHF. The full variable domain, rest sourced from reference TRBV2 and TRBJ1-5, is EPEVTQTPSHQVTQMGQEVILRCVPISNHLYFYWYRQILGQKVEFLVSFYNNEISEKSEIFDDQFSVERPDGSNFTLKIRSTKLEDSAMYFCASRGTGSGQPQHFGDGTRLSIL.

This clone was seen just once. The CDR3: CATSRDGGGGTQYF. DNA of the CDR3: TGTGCCACCAGCAGAGATGGTGGGGGAGGTACGCAGTATTTT. V gene TRBV15 combines with J gene TRBJ2-3, with D tentatively TRBD2 (6 bases). This CDR3 is 14 amino acids long. The ends were cut back, 0 bases at V and 8 bases at J, with 12 bases in the middle. Germline values: CDR1 LNHNV, CDR2 YYDKDF (reference sequence).